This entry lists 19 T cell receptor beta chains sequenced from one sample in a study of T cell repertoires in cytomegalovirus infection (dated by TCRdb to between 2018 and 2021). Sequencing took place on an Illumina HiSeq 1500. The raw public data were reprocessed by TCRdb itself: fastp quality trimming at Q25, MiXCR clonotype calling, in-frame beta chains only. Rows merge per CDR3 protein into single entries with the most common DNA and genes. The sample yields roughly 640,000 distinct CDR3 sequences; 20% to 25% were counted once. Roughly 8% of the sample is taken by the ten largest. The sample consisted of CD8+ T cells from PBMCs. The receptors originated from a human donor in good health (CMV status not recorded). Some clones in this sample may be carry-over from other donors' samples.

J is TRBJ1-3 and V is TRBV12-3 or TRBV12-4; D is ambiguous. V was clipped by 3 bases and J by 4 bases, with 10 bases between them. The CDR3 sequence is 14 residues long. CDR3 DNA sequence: TGTGCCAGCAGTTTCTCCGTAGGGGGAAACACCATATATTTT. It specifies CASSFSVGGNTIYF.

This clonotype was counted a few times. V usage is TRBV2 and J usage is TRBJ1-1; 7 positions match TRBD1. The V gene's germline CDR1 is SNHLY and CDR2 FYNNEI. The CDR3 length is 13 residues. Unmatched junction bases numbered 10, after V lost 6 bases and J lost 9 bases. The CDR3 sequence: CASSGGGANKAFF. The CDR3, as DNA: TGTGCCAGCAGCGGAGGGGGCGCGAATAAAGCTTTCTTT.

The CDR3 protein is CASSQVRHNYGYTF. CDR3 coding DNA: TGTGCCAGCAGCCAAGTCCGACACAACTATGGCTACACCTTC. This chain links TRBV14 with TRBJ1-2; D is uncertain. The CDR3 is 14 residues long. The germline gives CDR1 SGHDN, CDR2 FVKESK. V lost 1 base and J lost 2, with 8 bases in between.

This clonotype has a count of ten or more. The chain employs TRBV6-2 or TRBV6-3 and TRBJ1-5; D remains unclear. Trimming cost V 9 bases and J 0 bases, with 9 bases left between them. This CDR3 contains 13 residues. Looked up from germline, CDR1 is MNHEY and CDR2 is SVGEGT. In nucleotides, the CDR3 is TGTGCCAGACACCAGGTTAGCAATCAGCCCCAGCATTTT. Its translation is CARHQVSNQPQHF.

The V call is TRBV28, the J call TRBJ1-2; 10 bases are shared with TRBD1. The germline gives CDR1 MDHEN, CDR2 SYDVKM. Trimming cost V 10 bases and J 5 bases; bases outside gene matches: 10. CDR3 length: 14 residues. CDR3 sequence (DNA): TGTGCCACTCTTCCGACAGGGGGCCGGTATGGCTACACCTTC. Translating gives CATLPTGGRYGYTF.

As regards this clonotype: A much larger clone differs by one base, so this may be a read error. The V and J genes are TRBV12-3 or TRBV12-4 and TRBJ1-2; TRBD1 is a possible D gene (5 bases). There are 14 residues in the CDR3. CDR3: CVSSQTGPRYGYTF. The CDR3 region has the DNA TGTGTCAGCAGTCAAACAGGACCACGCTATGGCTACACCTTC.

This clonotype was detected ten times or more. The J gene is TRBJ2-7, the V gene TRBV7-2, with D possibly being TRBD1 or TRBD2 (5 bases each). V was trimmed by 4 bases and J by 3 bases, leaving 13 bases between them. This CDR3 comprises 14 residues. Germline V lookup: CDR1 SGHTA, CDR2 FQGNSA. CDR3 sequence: CASSSSGLYYEQYV. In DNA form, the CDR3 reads TGTGCCAGCAGCTCTTCGGGGCTCTACTACGAGCAGTACGTC.

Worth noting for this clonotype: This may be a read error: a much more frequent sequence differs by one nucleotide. CDR3 loop: CASSPFRNRRRETQYF. In nucleotides, the CDR3 is TGTGCCAGCAGCCCATTCCGCAACAGGAGGAGAGAGACCCAGTACTTC. The V and J genes are TRBV6-5 and TRBJ2-5; TRBD1 or TRBD2 may be the D gene (5 bases each). The germline CDR1 and CDR2 sequences are MNHEY and SVGAGI. Trimming left V 6 bases short and J 4 bases short, with 21 bases between. CDR3 size: 16 residues.

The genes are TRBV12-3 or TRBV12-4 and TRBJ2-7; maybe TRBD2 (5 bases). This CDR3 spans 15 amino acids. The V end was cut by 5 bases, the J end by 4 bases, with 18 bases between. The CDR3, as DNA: TGTGCCAGCAGTCTAATCGGGCTTTCGGGATACGAGCAGTACTTC. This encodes CASSLIGLSGYEQYF.

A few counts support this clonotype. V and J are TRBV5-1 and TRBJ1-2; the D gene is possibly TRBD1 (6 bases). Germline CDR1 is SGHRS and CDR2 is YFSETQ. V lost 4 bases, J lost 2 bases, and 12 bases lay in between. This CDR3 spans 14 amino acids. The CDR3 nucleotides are TGCGCCAGCAGCCAGAGGACAGCAAACTATGGCTACACCTTC. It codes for CASSQRTANYGYTF.

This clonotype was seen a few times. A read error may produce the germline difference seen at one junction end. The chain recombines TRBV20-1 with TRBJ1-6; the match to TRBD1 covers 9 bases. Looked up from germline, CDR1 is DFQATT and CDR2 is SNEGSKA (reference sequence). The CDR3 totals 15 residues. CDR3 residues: CSARIKGQGNSPLHF. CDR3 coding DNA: TGTAGTGCTAGGATCAAGGGACAGGGTAATTCACCCCTCCACTTT.

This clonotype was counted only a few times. This chain's CDR3 is CASSMGNSYEQYV. As DNA, the CDR3 is TGTGCCAGTAGTATGGGGAACTCCTACGAGCAGTACGTC. V is TRBV19 and J is TRBJ2-7; no clear D. The V end lost 3 bases, the J end lost 0 bases, and 6 bases lay between the germline ends. The CDR3 is made up of 13 amino acids. The germline gives CDR1 LNHDA, CDR2 SQIVND (reference sequence).

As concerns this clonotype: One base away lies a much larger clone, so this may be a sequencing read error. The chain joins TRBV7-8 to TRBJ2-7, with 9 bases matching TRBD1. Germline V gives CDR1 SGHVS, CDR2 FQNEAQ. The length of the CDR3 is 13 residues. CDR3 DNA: TGTACCAGCAGCGGGGACAGGGTTTCCGAGCAGTACTTC. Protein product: CTSSGDRVSEQYF. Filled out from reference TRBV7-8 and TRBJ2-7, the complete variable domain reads GAGVSQSPRYKVAKRGQDVALRCDPISGHVSLFWYQQALGQGPEFLTYFQNEAQLDKSGLPSDRFFAERPEGSVSTLKIQRTQQEDSAVYLCTSSGDRVSEQYFGPGTRLTVT.

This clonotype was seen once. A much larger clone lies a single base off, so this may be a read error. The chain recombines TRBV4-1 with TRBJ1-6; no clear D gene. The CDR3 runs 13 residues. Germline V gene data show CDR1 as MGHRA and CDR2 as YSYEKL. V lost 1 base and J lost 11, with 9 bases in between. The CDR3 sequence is CASSQVLDPPLHF. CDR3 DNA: TGCGCCAGCAGCCAAGTTTTAGATCCACCCCTCCACTTT.

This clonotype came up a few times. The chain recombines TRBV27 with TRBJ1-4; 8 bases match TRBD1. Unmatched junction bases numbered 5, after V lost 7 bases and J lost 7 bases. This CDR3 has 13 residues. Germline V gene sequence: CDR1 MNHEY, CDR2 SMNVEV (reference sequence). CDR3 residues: CASTGQGTEKLFF. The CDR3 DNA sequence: TGTGCCAGCACTGGACAGGGCACTGAAAAACTGTTTTTT.

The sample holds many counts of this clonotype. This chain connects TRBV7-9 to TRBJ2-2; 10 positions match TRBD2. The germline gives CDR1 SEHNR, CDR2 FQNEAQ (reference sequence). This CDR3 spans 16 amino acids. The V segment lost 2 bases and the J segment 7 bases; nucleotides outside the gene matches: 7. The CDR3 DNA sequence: TGTGCCAGCAGCTTAACTAGCGGGGCAACCGGCGGGGAGCTGTTTTTT. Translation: CASSLTSGATGGELFF.

The CDR3 spells CASSIGRGQFNTEAFF. The CDR3, as DNA: TGTGCCAGTAGTATAGGACGGGGTCAGTTCAACACTGAAGCTTTCTTT. J is TRBJ1-1 and V is TRBV19; D unclear. V lost 1 base and J lost 2, with 14 bases in between. Germline assignment: CDR1 LNHDA and CDR2 SQIVND (reference sequence). The CDR3 is 16 amino acids.

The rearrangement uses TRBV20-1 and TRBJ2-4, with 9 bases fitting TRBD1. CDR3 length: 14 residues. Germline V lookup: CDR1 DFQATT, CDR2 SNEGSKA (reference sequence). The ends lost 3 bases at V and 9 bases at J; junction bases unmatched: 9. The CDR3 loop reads CSASGTGWFGIQYF. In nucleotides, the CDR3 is TGCAGTGCTAGTGGGACAGGGTGGTTTGGCATTCAGTACTTC.

The CDR3 spells CASSPVQPLNSPLHF. The CDR3 nucleotides read TGTGCCAGCAGCCCCGTCCAACCCCTAAATTCACCCCTCCACTTT. The V and J genes are TRBV7-2 and TRBJ1-6; D is uncertain. This CDR3 comprises 15 residues. The germline gives CDR1 SGHTA, CDR2 FQGNSA. Trimming pared 5 bases from V and 7 bases from J, leaving 15 bases between. The whole variable domain, remainder taken from reference TRBV7-2 and TRBJ1-6, is GAGVSQSPSNKVTEKGKDVELRCDPISGHTALYWYRQSLGQGLEFLIYFQGNSAPDKSGLPSDRFSAERTGGSVSTLTIQRTQQEDSAVYLCASSPVQPLNSPLHFGNGTRLTVT.